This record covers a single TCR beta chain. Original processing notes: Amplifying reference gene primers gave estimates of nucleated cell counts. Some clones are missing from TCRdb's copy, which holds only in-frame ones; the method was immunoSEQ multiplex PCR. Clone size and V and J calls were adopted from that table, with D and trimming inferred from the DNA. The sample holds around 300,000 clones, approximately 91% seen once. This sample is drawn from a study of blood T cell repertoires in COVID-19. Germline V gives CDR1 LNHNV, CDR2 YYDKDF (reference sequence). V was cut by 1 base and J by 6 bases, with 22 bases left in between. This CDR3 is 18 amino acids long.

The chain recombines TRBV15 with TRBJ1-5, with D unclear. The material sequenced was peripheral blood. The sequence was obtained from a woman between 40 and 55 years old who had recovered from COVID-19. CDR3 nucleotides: TGTGCCACCAGCAGAGTCCCTAGCGAATCTGGAGCGGGTCAGCCCCAGCATTTT. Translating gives CATSRVPSESGAGQPQHF.